This TCR beta chain originates from a study of monozygotic twins with inflammatory bowel disease. Study-wide findings and caveats: Ultimately, a single strong signal or clonotype associated with IBD was not supported.

TCRdb re-called the 5' RACE reads; one entry per CDR3 protein, DNA not given. The data show approximately 150,000 distinct CDR3 sequences, and the top ten clones hold roughly 7%. Turning to this clonotype: Its antigen is undetermined.

The CDR3 totals 15 residues. The sample comprised blood. The sequence derives from a human donor with ulcerative colitis or Crohn's disease, or a healthy co-twin of an affected twin (not recorded which). The J gene is TRBJ2-2, the V gene TRBV12-3 or TRBV12-4; with no DNA, the TCRdb D assignment of TRBD1 cannot be verified. This CDR3 reads CASSLAGGSTGELFF.